Listed below are T cell receptor beta chains from one sample, sequenced in a study of T cells in Graves' hyperthyroidism and ophthalmopathy. MiXCR, applied by TCRdb to the multiplex PCR reads, yields one record per CDR3 protein. This table has 300,000 to 400,000 distinct CDR3 sequences, roughly 23% appearing once. The sequencing sample was made of blood. The receptors derive from a woman between 45 and 60 years old with Graves' hyperthyroidism. Each CDR3 is given with its conserved first and last residue. Fields, in order: D gene, clone size, V gene, J gene, CDR3 DNA, CDR3 protein. D genes are given only for firm matches. Size values are once, few and many counts, or a class for expanded clones, and some rows have none.

.	.	TRBV5-8	TRBJ1-2	TGTGCCAGCAGCTTGTACGTTAATAACTATGGCTACACCTTC	CASSLYVNNYGYTF
.	few	TRBV19	TRBJ2-7	TGTGCCAGTCTAGGTCAGGGGAGCTCCTACGAGCAGTACTTC	CASLGQGSSYEQYF
TRBD1	.	TRBV29-1	TRBJ1-2	TGCAGCGTTGACCAGGGGGTGAGTGGCTACACCTTC	CSVDQGVSGYTF
.	many	TRBV20-1	TRBJ2-1	TGCAGTGCTATCTGGCAGGCCAATGAGCAGTTCTTC	CSAIWQANEQFF
.	many	TRBV5-1	TRBJ2-5	TGTGCCAGCAGCCTATTGGAGGAGACCCAGTACTTC	CASSLLEETQYF
.	many	TRBV5-1	TRBJ1-5	TGCGCCAGCAGGGCAGGGGACAATCAGCCCCAGCATTTT	CASRAGDNQPQHF
.	.	TRBV24-1	TRBJ2-2	TGTGCCACCAGTTCTTATGCCGGGGAGCTGTTTTTT	CATSSYAGELFF
TRBD1	many	TRBV18	TRBJ1-1	TGTGCCAGCTCACCAACGGACAGGGTGGACACTGAAGCTTTCTTT	CASSPTDRVDTEAFF
.	few	TRBV5-1	TRBJ2-3	TGCGCCAGCAGCTATTTCGGGGACCGCAGCACAGATACGCAGTATTTT	CASSYFGDRSTDTQYF
.	few	TRBV20-1	TRBJ2-6	TGCAGTGCTAGATATACTGGGGCCAACGTCCTGACTTTC	CSARYTGANVLTF
TRBD1	many	TRBV28	TRBJ1-1	TGTGCCAGCAGGGCAGGGACAGGGGGCACTGAAGCTTTCTTT	CASRAGTGGTEAFF
.	once	TRBV30	TRBJ2-2	TGTGCCTGGAGTGTACCCAGGGCCACCGGGGAGCTGTTTTTT	CAWSVPRATGELFF
.	many	TRBV5-1	TRBJ1-2	TGCGCCAGCAGCTTGGTTGGAAATGGCTACACCTTC	CASSLVGNGYTF
.	many	TRBV3-1	TRBJ2-3	TGTGCCAGCAGCCAAGATTGGGGCTCCGGAGGTACAGATACGCAGTATTTT	CASSQDWGSGGTDTQYF
.	many	TRBV29-1	TRBJ1-1	TGCAGCGTTGGCCGGGGGCGGGGTACTGAAGCTTTCTTT	CSVGRGRGTEAFF
.	many	TRBV12-3/TRBV12-4	TRBJ2-1	TGTGCCAGCAGTGGGAATGAGCAGTTCTTC	CASSGNEQFF
.	many	TRBV27	TRBJ2-1	TGTGCCAGCTGCCGCAACTTCTACAATGAGCAGTTCTTC	CASCRNFYNEQFF
.	.	TRBV5-4	TRBJ1-1	TGTGCCAGCAGGCCTAGACAGAACATGAACACCGAAGCTTTCTTT	CASRPRQNMNTEAFF
.	many	TRBV6-1	TRBJ1-1	TGTGCCACCAGGCACCGGACGGACTGGGGGGATGAAGCTTTCTTT	CATRHRTDWGDEAFF
TRBD2	many	TRBV11-3	TRBJ2-5	TGTGCCAGCAGCTCAGCGGCCCGGACTAGCGGGAGCCCAGAGACCCAGTACTTC	CASSSAARTSGSPETQYF
.	many	TRBV10-3	TRBJ1-2	TGTGCCATCCGATCAGGGAGGACTAGTAACTATGGCTACACCTTC	CAIRSGRTSNYGYTF
.	few	TRBV30	TRBJ1-4	TGTGCCTGGAGCACAGGAGGGGGACTTAAAAAACTGTTTTTT	CAWSTGGGLKKLFF